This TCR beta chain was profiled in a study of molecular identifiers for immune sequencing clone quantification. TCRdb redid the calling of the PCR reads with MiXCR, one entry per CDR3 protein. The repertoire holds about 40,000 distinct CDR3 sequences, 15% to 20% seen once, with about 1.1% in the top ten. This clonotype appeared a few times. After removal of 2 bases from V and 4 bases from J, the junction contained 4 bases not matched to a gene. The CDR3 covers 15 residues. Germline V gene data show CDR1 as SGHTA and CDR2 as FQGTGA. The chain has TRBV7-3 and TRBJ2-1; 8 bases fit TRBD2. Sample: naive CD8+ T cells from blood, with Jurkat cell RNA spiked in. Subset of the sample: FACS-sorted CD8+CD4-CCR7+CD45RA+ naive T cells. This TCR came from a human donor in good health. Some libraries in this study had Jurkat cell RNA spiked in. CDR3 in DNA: TGTGCCAGCAGCTTATTAGCGGGACGATACAATGAGCAGTTCTTC. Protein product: CASSLLAGRYNEQFF.